The 29 T cell receptor beta chains below all came from one sample that was sequenced in a study of T cells in Graves' hyperthyroidism and ophthalmopathy. RNA transcripts served as the template for amplifying TCR beta CDR3 regions. HTBI primers were employed in a first-round RT-PCR of the TCR CDR3. TCRdb reprocessed the multiplex PCR reads with MiXCR, giving one entry per CDR3 protein. The sample includes under 400,000 distinct CDR3 sequences, over 15% of them seen just once. Sequenced: blood. These receptors originate from a man aged 25-40 years with Graves' hyperthyroidism.

This clonotype has just a few counts. The rearrangement links TRBV11-3 to TRBJ2-1, with no clear D. This CDR3 region has 16 residues. Germline V lookup: CDR1 SGHNT, CDR2 YENEEA. Trimming removed 1 base from V and 7 bases from J, with 17 bases in between. CDR3 region: CASSLVSASRVNEQFF. The DNA of the CDR3 is TGTGCCAGCAGCTTAGTTTCGGCTAGTCGGGTAAATGAGCAGTTCTTC.

CDR3 residues: CASGAAGSYGYTF. The CDR3 DNA follows: TGCGCCAGCGGGGCCGCGGGGTCCTATGGCTACACCTTC. This sequence joins TRBV5-1 and TRBJ1-2; perhaps TRBD1 as D (5 bases). CDR1 is SGHRS and CDR2 is YFSETQ in the germline V gene. Trimming stripped 7 bases from V and 4 bases from J, with 14 bases between. The CDR3 has 13 amino acids.

This chain links TRBV5-5 with TRBJ2-7; D is possibly TRBD1 (6 bases). This CDR3 has 14 residues. V lost 2 bases and J 4 bases, leaving 13 bases between the germline ends. The germline CDR1 and CDR2 sequences are SGHKS and YYEKEE (reference sequence). The CDR3 DNA follows: TGTGCCAGCAGCTTCCAGGGGAACGGGTACGAGCAGTACTTC. Translated, it gives CASSFQGNGYEQYF.

This clonotype has a single count. A much larger clone is a single base away; this may be a read error. This chain joins TRBV11-2 and TRBJ1-4, with TRBD1 matching 7 bases. The germline gives CDR1 SGHAT, CDR2 FQNNGV. The CDR3 runs to 16 residues. V was clipped by 5 bases and J by 7 bases; unmatched bases: 13. CDR3 region: CASSRGIQGPAEKLFF. For the CDR3, the DNA is TGTGCCAGCAGCCGAGGAATACAGGGGCCGGCTGAAAAACTGTTTTTT.

CDR3 nucleotide sequence: TGTGCCAGCAGTGAATGGGGACTAGCGGTTTCCTACAATGAGCAGTTCTTC. Its protein product is CASSEWGLAVSYNEQFF. This chain uses TRBV6-1 with TRBJ2-1, with TRBD2 identical over 11 bases. Germline values: CDR1 MNHNS, CDR2 SASEGT. The CDR3 is 17 amino acids. Germline trimming cut 2 bases from V and 1 base from J; bases unmatched to any gene: 4.

This clonotype appeared many times. The chain employs TRBV6-2 or TRBV6-3 and TRBJ1-1; tentative D call: TRBD1 (6 bases). The germline CDR1 and CDR2 sequences are MNHEY and SVGEGT. V lost 5 bases and J 8 bases, leaving 12 bases between the germline ends. There are 12 residues in the CDR3. This chain's CDR3 is CASSPDRSEAFF. CDR3 bases: TGTGCCAGCAGTCCCGACAGGTCCGAAGCTTTCTTT.

This clonotype was counted ten times or more. This chain joins TRBV30 and TRBJ2-7; no clear D gene. The length of the CDR3 is 12 residues. Trimming stripped 3 bases from V and 0 bases from J, with 6 bases between. Germline lookup yields CDR1 GTSNPN and CDR2 SVGIG (reference sequence). CDR3 DNA: TGTGCCTGGAGGTCGCTCTCCTACGAGCAGTACTTC. Translated: CAWRSLSYEQYF.

There are many counts of this clonotype. The chain uses TRBV2 and TRBJ1-5, with TRBD1 identical over 7 bases. CDR1 SNHLY and CDR2 FYNNEI come from the germline V gene. The CDR3 is 13 amino acids. Losses at the gene ends were 7 bases for V and 7 bases for J; bases not matched to a gene: 7. The CDR3 here is CASNTGEGQPQHF. The CDR3 DNA follows: TGTGCCAGCAACACAGGGGAAGGCCAGCCCCAGCATTTT.

The rearrangement links TRBV13 to TRBJ2-2; D is perhaps TRBD1 or TRBD2 (5 bases each). CDR1 and CDR2 from the germline V gene are PRHDT and FYEKMQ (reference sequence). This CDR3 is 15 amino acids long. V was cut by 10 bases and J by 4 bases, with 19 bases left in between. CDR3: CATHRYGAGTGELFF. The CDR3 nucleotides read TGTGCCACCCACCGGTACGGGGCCGGCACCGGGGAGCTGTTTTTT.

This clonotype showed up many times. V and J are TRBV7-2 and TRBJ2-5; D may be TRBD1 (5 bases). Germline values: CDR1 SGHTA, CDR2 FQGNSA. Trimming left V 4 bases short and J 5 bases short, with 11 bases between. This CDR3 has 13 amino acids. As DNA, the CDR3 is TGTGCCAGCAGCTCCCCAGGGAAGGAGACCCAGTACTTC. Protein: CASSSPGKETQYF.

This clonotype was seen repeatedly, ten times or more. The chain couples TRBV28 to TRBJ1-1; perhaps TRBD1 as D (6 bases). This CDR3 is built from 13 residues. Trimming stripped 6 bases from V and 1 base from J, with 9 bases between. Germline V lookup: CDR1 MDHEN, CDR2 SYDVKM. Here the CDR3 reads CASRTTGNTEAFF. Here the CDR3 DNA reads TGTGCCAGCAGGACGACAGGGAACACTGAAGCTTTCTTT.

Ten or more counts support this clonotype. V is TRBV28 and J is TRBJ2-7; D is perhaps TRBD1 or TRBD2 (5 bases each). There are 15 residues in the CDR3. Germline V gene data show CDR1 as MDHEN and CDR2 as SYDVKM. V lost 5 bases, J lost 4 bases, and 18 bases lay in between. CDR3 nucleotides: TGTGCCAGCAGTGAGATATCGGGGCTGTGGTACGAGCAGTACTTC. Its translation: CASSEISGLWYEQYF.

This clonotype was seen repeatedly, ten times or more. V and J are TRBV7-9 and TRBJ2-2, with a weak D call TRBD1 (6 bases). The CDR3 is made up of 16 amino acids. V was trimmed by 5 bases and J by 6 bases, leaving 19 bases between them. Germline CDR1 reads SEHNR; CDR2 reads FQNEAQ (reference sequence). In DNA form, the CDR3 reads TGTGCCAGCAGCCCGCTCCAGGGGCTATTCCCCGGGGAGCTGTTTTTT. Translated: CASSPLQGLFPGELFF.

In this sample, this clonotype turned up many times. The chain joins TRBV5-1 to TRBJ1-1; unclear D gene. This CDR3 is 13 amino acids long. Trimming left V 4 bases short and J 6 bases short, with 13 bases between. Germline loops: CDR1 SGHRS, CDR2 YFSETQ. The CDR3 region is CASSPSDGSEAFF. In nucleotides, the CDR3 is TGCGCCAGCAGCCCTTCAGACGGTTCTGAAGCTTTCTTT.

In this sample, this clonotype turned up many times. This chain uses TRBV11-3 with TRBJ2-3, with D possibly TRBD2 on 6 matching bases. In germline, CDR1 is SGHNT, CDR2 YENEEA. This CDR3 comprises 14 residues. V dropped 3 bases and J dropped 5 bases, with 12 bases sitting between them. CDR3 nucleotide sequence: TGTGCCAGCAGCTTTGGGGGAGGATTAGATACGCAGTATTTT. This sequence encodes CASSFGGGLDTQYF.

This clonotype has ten or more counts. The chain has TRBV5-1 and TRBJ2-7, with D possibly being TRBD1 or TRBD2 (6 bases each). Germline values: CDR1 SGHRS, CDR2 YFSETQ. The CDR3 loop spans 15 amino acids. V was clipped by 2 bases and J by 2 bases, with 14 bases between them. CDR3 DNA sequence: TGCGCCAGCAGCTTCTTTAGGGGGGACCCCTACGAGCAGTACTTC. Translating gives CASSFFRGDPYEQYF. Combining the CDR3 with reference TRBV5-1 and TRBJ2-7 gives the whole variable domain KAGVTQTPRYLIKTRGQQVTLSCSPISGHRSVSWYQQTPGQGLQFLFEYFSETQRNKGNFPGRFSGRQFSNSRSEMNVSTLELGDSALYLCASSFFRGDPYEQYFGPGTRLTVT.

The V and J genes are TRBV20-1 and TRBJ1-1, with 7 bases fitting TRBD1. CDR1 and CDR2 (germline): DFQATT, SNEGSKA (reference sequence). The CDR3 consists of 18 residues. V was pared by 5 bases and J by 5 bases, with 23 bases of the junction left unmatched. Here the CDR3 reads CSAEGHILRGQWFTEAFF. CDR3 in DNA: TGCAGTGCTGAGGGGCACATCTTGAGGGGGCAATGGTTTACTGAAGCTTTCTTT.

The rearrangement joins TRBV20-1 to TRBJ1-2; D not resolved. The germline V and J ends were trimmed by 5 bases and 7 bases, with 20 bases remaining between them. The CDR3 is 14 residues long. CDR1 is DFQATT and CDR2 is SNEGSKA in the germline V gene (reference sequence). CDR3 bases: TGCAGTGCTCCCCGGGATAGGAGTGGTAGTGGCTACACCTTC. Its translation: CSAPRDRSGSGYTF.

J is TRBJ2-1 and V is TRBV19; perhaps TRBD2 as D (5 bases). V lost 5 bases and J 8 bases, leaving 10 bases between the germline ends. The CDR3 length is 12 residues. Germline V gene data show CDR1 as LNHDA and CDR2 as SQIVND (reference sequence). The CDR3 region is CASSLTRYEQFF. Written as DNA, the CDR3 is TGTGCCAGTAGTCTTACTAGGTATGAGCAGTTCTTC.

Many counts were recorded for this clonotype. The chain carries TRBV6-5 and TRBJ1-2, with D possibly TRBD1 on 6 matching bases. CDR1 and CDR2 from the germline V gene are MNHEY and SVGAGI. Trimming cost V 2 bases and J 7 bases, with 11 bases left between them. There are 13 residues in the CDR3. CDR3 bases: TGTGCCAGCAGTTACGGGGGGCGCCTTGGCTACACCTTC. Protein sequence: CASSYGGRLGYTF.

This clonotype was detected many times. The chain uses TRBV2 and TRBJ1-1, with D maybe TRBD1 (6 bases). The CDR3 runs 14 residues. Trimming took off 6 bases at V and 1 base at J, with 12 bases between the two ends. In germline, CDR1 is SNHLY, CDR2 FYNNEI. CDR3: CASRVDRRNTEAFF. DNA for the CDR3: TGTGCCAGCAGGGTTGACAGGAGGAACACTGAAGCTTTCTTT.

The chain links TRBV19 to TRBJ2-3; a weak D match, TRBD2 (6 bases). The V end lost 5 bases, the J end lost 2 bases, and 23 bases lay between the germline ends. CDR3 length: 18 amino acids. Germline V gives CDR1 LNHDA, CDR2 SQIVND (reference sequence). CDR3 sequence: CASSGSLAGHPNTDTQYF. In DNA form, the CDR3 reads TGTGCCAGTAGTGGCTCACTAGCCGGTCATCCCAACACAGATACGCAGTATTTT.

This clonotype has ten or more counts. The chain is built from TRBV30 and TRBJ1-1; D gene uncertain. Trimming shortened V by 2 bases and J by 3 bases, and 7 bases separated the two germline ends. This CDR3 is 12 amino acids long. Germline CDR1 is GTSNPN and CDR2 is SVGIG (reference sequence). The CDR3 DNA reads TGTGCCTGGAGTTCGGTGGACACTGAAGCTTTCTTT. Residues: CAWSSVDTEAFF.

This clonotype showed up just once. The V and J genes are TRBV6-1 and TRBJ1-2; D gene unclear. Germline V CDR1 and CDR2: MNHNS, SASEGT. Trimming cost V 1 base and J 1 base, with 4 bases left between them. The CDR3 consists of 13 residues. The CDR3 reads CASSEVNNYGYTF. As DNA, the CDR3 is TGTGCCAGCAGTGAAGTTAATAACTATGGCTACACCTTC.

This clonotype was observed at least ten times. V is TRBV7-3 and J is TRBJ2-5; D is possibly TRBD1 or TRBD2 (6 bases each). V dropped 6 bases and J dropped 4 bases, with 18 bases sitting between them. Germline V lookup: CDR1 SGHTA, CDR2 FQGTGA. CDR3 length: 15 residues. CDR3 DNA: TGTGCCAGCAGTAAGCGCCCGGGGGCCGGAGAGACCCAGTACTTC. Translating it yields CASSKRPGAGETQYF.

This clonotype was counted many times. The V gene is TRBV7-8, the J gene TRBJ2-1; 9 positions match TRBD1. Trimming at V came to 4 bases and at J to 3 bases, leaving 4 bases not matched to a gene. This CDR3 contains 15 residues. Germline V gene data show CDR1 as SGHVS and CDR2 as FQNEAQ. Here the CDR3 reads CASSSTGGVYNEQFF. CDR3 sequence (DNA): TGTGCCAGCAGCTCCACAGGGGGCGTCTACAATGAGCAGTTCTTC.

In this sample, this clonotype turned up many times. V gene TRBV28 combines with J gene TRBJ1-1, with no clear D. Per the germline V gene, CDR1 is MDHEN and CDR2 is SYDVKM. This CDR3 has 12 amino acids. Trimming took off 2 bases at V and 7 bases at J, with 8 bases between the two ends. CDR3 sequence (DNA): TGTGCCAGCAGTTTACTGGGCAATGAAGCTTTCTTT. Translation: CASSLLGNEAFF. The full variable domain, its missing parts supplied by reference TRBV28 and TRBJ1-1, is DVKVTQSSRYLVKRTGEKVFLECVQDMDHENMFWYRQDPGLGLRLIYFSYDVKMKEKGDIPEGYSVSREKKERFSLILESASTNQTSMYLCASSLLGNEAFFGQGTRLTVV.

This clonotype was detected many times. V is TRBV2 and J is TRBJ1-2; D is unclear. Germline V gene sequence: CDR1 SNHLY, CDR2 FYNNEI. Deletions cut 6 bases from V and 0 bases from J, with 8 bases between. The CDR3 is 13 amino acids. The CDR3 here is CASRPFTNYGYTF. Written as DNA, the CDR3 is TGTGCCAGCAGACCCTTTACTAACTATGGCTACACCTTC.

The chain couples TRBV13 to TRBJ2-2; 7 nucleotides agree with TRBD2. V shed 0 bases and J 7 bases; nucleotides not matched to a gene: 5. CDR3 length: 15 residues. Germline CDR1 is PRHDT and CDR2 is FYEKMQ (reference sequence). CDR3: CASSLGLRTSGELFF. The CDR3 DNA follows: TGTGCCAGCAGCTTAGGTCTAAGGACTAGCGGGGAGCTGTTTTTT.